This T cell receptor (beta chain) emerged from a study of CD8 T cells in ankylosing spondylitis. In regard to this clonotype: Its specificity is unknown.

One entry per CDR3 protein results from TCRdb running MiXCR on the 5' RACE reads. The profile shows 750,000 to 850,000 distinct CDR3 sequences, approximately 12% of them singletons. Regarding the study as a whole: A motif of roughly eight highly homologous TCR beta variants was seen as apparently characteristic of ankylosing spondylitis blood.

V gave up 2 bases and J gave up 1 base, with 12 bases separating them. The CDR3 has 15 amino acids. Germline V gene lookup returns CDR1 MNHEY and CDR2 SMNVEV (reference sequence). The gene calls are TRBV27 and TRBJ2-7; a weak D match, TRBD2 (5 bases). This clonotype was sampled from a male donor with ankylosing spondylitis. The source material was blood, either unsorted or a sorted T cell fraction (not recorded which). CDR3 amino acids: CASSLGLVRSYEQYF. The DNA for the CDR3 is TGTGCCAGCAGTTTAGGACTTGTCAGGTCCTACGAGCAGTACTTC.